The following is a T cell receptor beta chain sequence with its context. No antigen is known for it. Base-call qualities are not available, and no considerably larger clone is one nucleotide away. The CDR3 has 17 amino acids, counting the end cysteine and phenylalanine. Solely the CDR3 DNA is kept, with 51 bases framed from the first base. V and J lose 1 base and 1 base, and a span of 13 bases separates them. According to the germline V gene, CDR1 reads SGHTA and CDR2 reads FQGTGA. Participants in the prospective study were enrolled through a virtual design, were aged about 18 to 100 years, and lived in roughly 24 United States geographic areas. In the prospective study, cohorts were assigned on the basis of participant-reported clinical history obtained from a screening survey and a study questionnaire. Exposed participants had been in contact with someone with a PCR-confirmed or clinician-diagnosed COVID-19 case within 2 weeks of study entry. In the prospective study, mobile phlebotomists collected whole blood, serum and a nasopharyngeal or oropharyngeal swab from each participant. Prospective study participants could optionally give additional blood draws and questionnaires over an approximately 2-month period. Before DNA extraction, prospective study blood samples were shipped either frozen or at room temperature.

The record originates from a study of blood T cell repertoires in COVID-19 (dated by TCRdb to the early 2020s). Background on the whole study: Collaborator samples came from the United States, Italy and Spain and covered acute and convalescent phases of COVID-19. The material from the prospective study consisted of cDNA or gDNA derived from T cells, B-cell-depleted T cells, or PBMCs. Subjects who had been exposed to COVID-19, were actively infected with it, or had recovered from it provided the deeply sampled blood TCRbeta repertoires that made up the dataset. The repertoires were released in a freely available public database intended as a resource for research on the immune response to SARS-CoV-2. Samples came from the ongoing ImmuneRACE study (first 160 participants) plus 1,254 subjects from 6 global collaborators. Sample metadata almost always included a de-identified subject ID, COVID-19 status, age in years and sex. Where available, HLA class I and class II types were obtained from metadata supplied by the sample provider rather than from assay-based typing. What the study reported, not specific to this receptor: The quantity of clinical and demographic metadata differed by source and by participant and was supplied without curation.

TCRbeta CDR3 regions were amplified from genomic DNA using the immunoSEQ Assay, a bias-controlled multiplex PCR. In the source study's methods: Nucleated cell counts per sample were estimated from amplification of reference gene primers within the assay. To quantify the absolute abundance of each unique TCRbeta CDR3 rearrangement, sequence reads were collapsed and filtered. For each sample, productive Simpson clonality was calculated by taking the square root of Simpson's diversity index across productive rearrangements. TCRdb took over this immuneACCESS table, retaining in-frame rearrangements with V and J assigned. Such tables are incomplete; in checked studies, under half of the missing clones stem from an unresolved V gene, and the remainder is unexplained. V, J and clone size reflect that table, while D and trimming were determined from the DNA. Counted in this sample were about 260,000 clones; approximately 90% of them appeared once. The ten top clones hold 0.87% of the sample.

The sequence is built from TRBV7-3 and TRBJ2-2; the D gene is perhaps TRBD2, on 5 matching bases. The specimen was PBMCs or T cells enriched from blood (not recorded which). The TCR comes from a man aged 45-65 years who had been exposed to COVID-19. CDR3 reads: CASSLNGPGGNTGELFF. The sequenced DNA is TGTGCCAGCAGCTTAAATGGCCCCGGAGGGAACACCGGGGAGCTGTTTTTT.